The present T cell receptor (beta chain) was sequenced within a study of blood T cells in healthy people across ages. Healthy Russian Caucasian donors spanned ages roughly 6 to 100 years. Total RNA extracted from each sample amounted to at least 5.5 micrograms. V shed 0 bases and J shed 5 bases, with 16 bases lying between them. This CDR3 has 15 residues. The germline gives CDR1 DFQATT, CDR2 SNEGSKA (reference sequence). Comments on this clonotype: Antigen: not known.

Study-level findings and limits: A conclusive naive versus antigen-experienced comparison was prevented by the unsorted PBMCs.

Together with a sample-barcoded 5' primer, a J-beta primer mix was included in a second PCR lasting roughly 6 to 12 cycles. In TCRdb, the 5' RACE reads were re-called with MiXCR into one record per CDR3 protein. Of approximately 1.5 million distinct CDR3 sequences in the sample, approximately 32% were seen once. The sequenced sample was blood. The rearrangement uses TRBV20-1 and TRBJ2-5, with D possibly called TRBD1 or TRBD2 (5 bases each). The source of this sequence is a woman in her thirties in good health. Written as DNA, the CDR3 is TGCAGTGCTAGAGAGGGACCAGCGAAAAGGGAGACCCAGTACTTC. This sequence encodes CSAREGPAKRETQYF.